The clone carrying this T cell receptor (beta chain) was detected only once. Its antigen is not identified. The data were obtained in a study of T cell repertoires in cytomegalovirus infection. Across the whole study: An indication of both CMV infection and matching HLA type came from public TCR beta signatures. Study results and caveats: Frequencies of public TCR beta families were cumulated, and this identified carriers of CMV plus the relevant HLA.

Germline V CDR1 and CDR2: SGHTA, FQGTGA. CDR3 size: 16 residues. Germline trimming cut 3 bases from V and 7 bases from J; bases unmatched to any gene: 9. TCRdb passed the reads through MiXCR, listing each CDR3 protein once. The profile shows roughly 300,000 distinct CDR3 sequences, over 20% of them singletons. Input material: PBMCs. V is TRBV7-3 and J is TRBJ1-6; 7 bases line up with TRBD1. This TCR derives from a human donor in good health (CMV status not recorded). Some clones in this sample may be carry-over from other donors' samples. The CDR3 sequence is CASSFRGAGGNSPLHF. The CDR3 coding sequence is TGTGCCAGCAGCTTCAGGGGGGCAGGAGGGAATTCACCCCTCCACTTT.